This TCR beta chain was sequenced for a study of shared clonotypes between healthy human individuals. Whole-study findings and limits: Sharing across a handful of donors was seen in 4% to 6.5% of naive CD4 clonotypes.

This CDR3 has 15 amino acids. Germline lookup yields CDR1 MNHGY and CDR2 SVAAGI. V shed 2 bases and J shed 1 base, with 9 bases lying between them. Clones were sequenced by immunoSEQ multiplex PCR, and TCRdb holds only the in-frame ones, with some missing. The table includes over a million clones, 60% to 80% detected once. Concerning this clone: The antigen remains undetermined.

The J gene is TRBJ2-4, the V gene TRBV6-9; D unclear. Source material: memory CD4+ T cells sorted from blood. Sample subset: CD45RA-negative fraction. The receptor comes from a man aged 18 to 30 in good health. As DNA, the CDR3 is TGTGCCAGCAGTTATAAGGCGTTCGCCAAAAACATTCAGTACTTC. Translating it yields CASSYKAFAKNIQYF.